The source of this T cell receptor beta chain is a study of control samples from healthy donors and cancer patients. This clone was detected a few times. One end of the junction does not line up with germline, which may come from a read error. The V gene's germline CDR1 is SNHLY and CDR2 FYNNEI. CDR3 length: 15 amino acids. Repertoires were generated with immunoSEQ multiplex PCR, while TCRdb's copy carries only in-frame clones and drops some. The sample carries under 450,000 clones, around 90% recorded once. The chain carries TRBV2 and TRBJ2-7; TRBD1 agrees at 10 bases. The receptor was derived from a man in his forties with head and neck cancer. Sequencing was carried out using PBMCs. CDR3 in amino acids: CATSPGQGTSYEQYF. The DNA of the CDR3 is TGTGCCACCAGTCCGGGACAGGGGACCTCCTACGAGCAGTACTTC.